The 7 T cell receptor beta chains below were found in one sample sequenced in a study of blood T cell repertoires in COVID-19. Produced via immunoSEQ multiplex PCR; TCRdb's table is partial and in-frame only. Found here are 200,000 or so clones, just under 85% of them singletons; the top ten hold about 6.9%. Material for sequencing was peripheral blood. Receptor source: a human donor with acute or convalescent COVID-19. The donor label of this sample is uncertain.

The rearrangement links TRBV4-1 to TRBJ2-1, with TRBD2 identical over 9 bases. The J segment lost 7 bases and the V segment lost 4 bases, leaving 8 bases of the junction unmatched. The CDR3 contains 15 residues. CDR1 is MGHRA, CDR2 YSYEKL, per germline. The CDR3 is CASSLSSGGENEQFF. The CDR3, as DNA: TGCGCCAGCAGCCTTAGTAGCGGGGGTGAAAATGAGCAGTTCTTC.

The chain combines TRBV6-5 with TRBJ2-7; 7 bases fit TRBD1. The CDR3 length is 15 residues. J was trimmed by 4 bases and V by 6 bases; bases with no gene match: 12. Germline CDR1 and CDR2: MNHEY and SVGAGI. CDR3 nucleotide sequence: TGTGCCAGCAGAAGGACAGGCGGTACGTCTTACGAGCAGTACTTC. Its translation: CASRRTGGTSYEQYF.

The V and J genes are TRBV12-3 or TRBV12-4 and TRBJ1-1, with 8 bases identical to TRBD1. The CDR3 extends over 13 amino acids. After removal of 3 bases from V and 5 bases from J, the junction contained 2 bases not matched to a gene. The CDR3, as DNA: TGTGCCAGCAGTTTCCAGGGGGCGACTGAAGCTTTCTTT. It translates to CASSFQGATEAFF.

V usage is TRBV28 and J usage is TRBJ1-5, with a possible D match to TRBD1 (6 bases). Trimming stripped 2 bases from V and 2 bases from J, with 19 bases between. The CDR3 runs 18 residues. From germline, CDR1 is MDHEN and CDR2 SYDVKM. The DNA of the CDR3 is TGTGCCAGCAGTTTAGGGAGACGGGGGGCTATAGGCAATCAGCCCCAGCATTTT. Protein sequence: CASSLGRRGAIGNQPQHF.

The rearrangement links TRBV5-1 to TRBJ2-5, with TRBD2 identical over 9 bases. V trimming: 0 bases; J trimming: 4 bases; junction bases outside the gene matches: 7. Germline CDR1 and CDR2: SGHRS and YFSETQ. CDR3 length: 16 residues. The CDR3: CASSLGAGGPVETQYF. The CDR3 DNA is TGCGCCAGCAGCTTGGGGGCGGGAGGGCCCGTAGAGACCCAGTACTTC. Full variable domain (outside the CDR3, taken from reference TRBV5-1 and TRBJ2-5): KAGVTQTPRYLIKTRGQQVTLSCSPISGHRSVSWYQQTPGQGLQFLFEYFSETQRNKGNFPGRFSGRQFSNSRSEMNVSTLELGDSALYLCASSLGAGGPVETQYFGPGTRLLVL.

CDR3 amino acids: CASSRDRAETQYF. The CDR3 bases are TGTGCCAGCAGCCGGGACAGGGCTGAGACCCAGTACTTC. The rearrangement links TRBV7-6 to TRBJ2-5; the match to TRBD1 covers 9 bases. This CDR3 contains 13 residues. Trimming at V came to 5 bases and at J to 5 bases, leaving 3 bases not matched to a gene. Germline V gene lookup returns CDR1 SGHVS and CDR2 FNYEAQ.

The CDR3 loop reads CASSTGLGNQPQHF. CDR3 nucleotide sequence: TGTGCCAGCAGCACGGGACTCGGCAATCAGCCCCAGCATTTT. The chain has TRBV3-1 (or the pseudogene TRBV3-2) and TRBJ1-5; maybe TRBD1 (5 bases). V was clipped by 5 bases and J by 2 bases, with 10 bases between them. The CDR3 has 14 amino acids. Germline V gene lookup returns CDR1 LGHDT and CDR2 YNNKEL (reference sequence).